This T cell receptor (beta chain) was found in a study of cytomegalovirus exposure and HLA in healthy donors. V lost 5 bases and J lost 6, with 7 bases in between. CDR1 and CDR2 (germline): LNHDA, SQIVND (reference sequence). This CDR3 has 11 residues. PCR employed 60 Vbeta and 13 Jbeta primers. Per the original data handling: In a later analysis, of approximately 81 million unique beta chains, roughly 10 million appeared in at least two donors. Sequencing was performed with immunoSEQ multiplex PCR; in TCRdb, only in-frame clones are kept and a portion is missing. D and trimming were read from the DNA, whereas the V and J calls and clone size are those reported in that table. The sample carries some 85,000 clones, 78% recorded once.

This chain uses TRBV19 with TRBJ1-2; D might be TRBD1 (6 bases). Sequenced sample: PBMCs. This TCR came from a man in his late teens or twenties in good health and CMV-seropositive. The CDR3 DNA is TGTGCCAGTAGTTACAGGGATGGCTACACCTTC. Its protein product is CASSYRDGYTF.